Shown below are 21 T cell receptor beta chains from a single sample sequenced in a study of blood T cell repertoires in COVID-19. TCRdb's copy holds only in-frame clones and misses some; the assay was immunoSEQ multiplex PCR. The data show around 190,000 clones, roughly 80% seen once. The sample was peripheral blood. The receptors were gathered from a man between 60 and 75 years old with acute or convalescent COVID-19.

This rearrangement joins TRBV7-8 to TRBJ1-6, with D possibly matching TRBD1 (6 bases). CDR3 size: 18 residues. Trimming removed 1 base at V and 9 bases at J, with 22 bases between. The germline V gene encodes CDR1 SGHVS and CDR2 FQNEAQ. CDR3 in DNA: TGTGCCAGCAGCTTAGGATGGACAGCCCCCCGGGACGGTTCACCCCTCCACTTT. Translation gives CASSLGWTAPRDGSPLHF.

The rearrangement links TRBV6-5 to TRBJ1-2, with a tentative D call TRBD1 (5 bases). This CDR3 spans 15 amino acids. Germline CDR1 MNHEY, CDR2 SVGAGI. V gave up 3 bases and J gave up 0 bases, with 11 bases separating them. CDR3 region: CASSYSQGANYGYTF. DNA for the CDR3: TGTGCCAGCAGTTATTCGCAGGGTGCTAACTATGGCTACACCTTC.

A few counts support this clone. The V and J genes are TRBV10-3 and TRBJ1-3; D is possibly TRBD1 (5 bases). The CDR3 has 14 amino acids. Trimming took off 7 bases at V and 3 bases at J, with 13 bases between the two ends. Germline loops: CDR1 ENHRY, CDR2 SYGVKD. CDR3 in amino acids: CAITGTGGGNTIYF. CDR3 coding DNA: TGTGCCATCACCGGGACCGGGGGTGGAAACACCATATATTTT.

The chain couples TRBV30 to TRBJ2-3; 7 bases fit TRBD2. The CDR3 covers 15 residues. Per germline, CDR1 GTSNPN and CDR2 SVGIG (reference sequence). The trim removed 0 bases at V and 5 bases at J, leaving 8 bases unmatched. This CDR3 reads CAWSVRRGGGDTQYF. The CDR3 nucleotides read TGTGCCTGGAGTGTACGGCGCGGGGGTGGAGATACGCAGTATTTT.

The chain recombines TRBV7-2 with TRBJ1-1; no clear D. The CDR3 covers 13 residues. The germline V gene has CDR1 SGHTA and CDR2 FQGNSA. The V and J ends lost 4 bases and 4 bases respectively, with 10 bases between them. The CDR3 spells CASSSYMATEAFF. CDR3 nucleotide sequence: TGTGCCAGCAGCTCATACATGGCCACTGAAGCTTTCTTT.

The sample holds one count of this clone. This rearrangement joins TRBV6-5 to TRBJ1-6; a possible D gene is TRBD1 (5 bases). This CDR3 region has 13 residues. Trimming removed 11 bases at V and 6 bases at J, with 14 bases between. Germline CDR1 MNHEY, CDR2 SVGAGI. CDR3 nucleotides: TGTGCCGTACACCTGGGGGGTAATTCACCCCTCCACTTT. Its protein product is CAVHLGGNSPLHF.

The chain employs TRBV29-1 and TRBJ2-4, with D possibly being TRBD1 (6 bases). The CDR3 runs 13 residues. Germline-derived CDR1 and CDR2 are SQVTM and ANQGSEA. V dropped 0 bases and J dropped 8 bases, with 11 bases sitting between them. The CDR3 loop reads CSVEEAPGDIQYF. The CDR3 DNA sequence: TGCAGCGTTGAAGAGGCACCAGGGGACATTCAGTACTTC.

This chain links TRBV5-6 with TRBJ2-7, with D tentatively TRBD1 (6 bases). Germline values: CDR1 SGHDT, CDR2 YYEEEE. The CDR3 totals 15 residues. V was cut by 2 bases and J by 3 bases, with 15 bases left in between. In DNA, the CDR3 is TGTGCCAGCAGCTTAGCCGGGACACCACTCTACGAGCAGTACTTC. It translates to CASSLAGTPLYEQYF.

The chain carries TRBV2 and TRBJ2-6; 7 positions agree with TRBD1. The germline V gene has CDR1 SNHLY and CDR2 FYNNEI. With 8 bases clipped from V and 0 bases from J, the junction kept 22 bases outside the gene matches. This CDR3 has 21 residues. DNA of the CDR3: TGTGCCAGCCTAACGGCAAACTTCGGACTGGGACAGACCTCTGGGGCCAACGTCCTGACTTTC. Residues: CASLTANFGLGQTSGANVLTF. Looking up the rest from reference TRBV2 and TRBJ2-6 gives the full variable domain: EPEVTQTPSHQVTQMGQEVILRCVPISNHLYFYWYRQILGQKVEFLVSFYNNEISEKSEIFDDQFSVERPDGSNFTLKIRSTKLEDSAMYFCASLTANFGLGQTSGANVLTFGAGSRLTVL.

V gene TRBV7-8 combines with J gene TRBJ1-1; TRBD1 agrees at 7 bases. This CDR3 is 14 amino acids long. The germline V gene encodes CDR1 SGHVS and CDR2 FQNEAQ. V lost 5 bases and J lost 0; bases outside the gene matches: 3. The chain's CDR3 is CASSETGMNTEAFF. CDR3 DNA: TGTGCCAGCAGCGAGACAGGGATGAACACTGAAGCTTTCTTT. Full variable domain (rest looked up from reference TRBV7-8 and TRBJ1-1): GAGVSQSPRYKVAKRGQDVALRCDPISGHVSLFWYQQALGQGPEFLTYFQNEAQLDKSGLPSDRFFAERPEGSVSTLKIQRTQQEDSAVYLCASSETGMNTEAFFGQGTRLTVV.

The genes are TRBV21-1 and TRBJ1-2. TRBV21-1 is listed as a pseudogene. The CDR3 is made up of 13 amino acids. The CDR3 protein is CASSKDRVKGYTF. In DNA form, the CDR3 reads TGTGCCAGCAGCAAAGACCGGGTGAAGGGCTACACCTTC.

This clone was recorded a few times. The DNA for the CDR3 is TGTGCCAGCAGCTTCTCCTCTTATAGCAATCAGCCCCAGCATTTT. Translating gives CASSFSSYSNQPQHF. V usage is TRBV7-2 and J usage is TRBJ1-5; D is uncertain. The CDR3 runs to 15 residues. The V end lost 3 bases, the J end lost 0 bases, and 9 bases lay between the germline ends. Germline CDR1 is SGHTA and CDR2 is FQGNSA.

The J gene is TRBJ2-7, the V gene TRBV5-4; tentatively, D is TRBD2 (6 bases). The V end was cut by 6 bases, the J end by 1 base, with 11 bases between. The CDR3 is 13 residues long. From germline, CDR1 is SGHNT and CDR2 YYREEE (reference sequence). The CDR3 sequence is CASIKGGSYEQYF. The CDR3 region has the DNA TGTGCCAGCATAAAGGGAGGATCCTACGAGCAGTACTTC. The full variable domain, its missing parts supplied by reference TRBV5-4 and TRBJ2-7, is ETGVTQSPTHLIKTRGQQVTLRCSSQSGHNTVSWYQQALGQGPQFIFQYYREEENGRGNFPPRFSGLQFPNYSSELNVNALELDDSALYLCASIKGGSYEQYFGPGTRLTVT.

J is TRBJ2-3 and V is TRBV12-2; the table names TRBD2, a call not compared with the DNA. TRBV12-2 is a pseudogene. The length of the CDR3 is 19 residues. The CDR3 sequence is CASRPRTPFSGTSTDTQYF. The CDR3 region has the DNA TGTGCAAGTCGCCCTCGGACCCCTTTTAGCGGGACTAGCACAGATACGCAGTATTTT.

CDR3 loop: CASSYVESGRDSYNEQFF. For the CDR3, the DNA is TGTGCCAGCAGTTACGTCGAATCAGGGCGGGACTCCTACAATGAGCAGTTCTTC. J is TRBJ2-1 and V is TRBV6-2 or TRBV6-3; weak D call: TRBD2 (6 bases). CDR3 length equals 18 residues. Germline V CDR1 and CDR2: MNHEY, SVGEGT. The V end lost 2 bases, the J end lost 0 bases, and 17 bases lay between the germline ends.

The chain recombines TRBV11-3 with TRBJ1-3; D is possibly TRBD1 (5 bases). The CDR3 is 15 amino acids. Germline loops: CDR1 SGHNT, CDR2 YENEEA. Trimming took off 1 base at V and 4 bases at J, with 11 bases between the two ends. The CDR3 loop is CASSLVRGSGNTIYF. The DNA for the CDR3 is TGTGCCAGCAGCTTAGTAAGGGGCTCCGGAAACACCATATATTTT.

The chain joins TRBV5-4 to TRBJ2-5, with 12 bases that match TRBD2. CDR1 and CDR2 (germline): SGHNT, YYREEE (reference sequence). V lost 0 bases, J lost 4 bases, and 10 bases stayed unmatched. This CDR3 comprises 18 residues. Here the CDR3 DNA reads TGTGCCAGCAGCTTGGAGGCTAGCGGGAGGGGAATGCGAGAGACCCAGTACTTC. Translated: CASSLEASGRGMRETQYF.

The chain employs TRBV12-3 or TRBV12-4 and TRBJ2-2, with D uncertain. The CDR3 loop spans 13 amino acids. V was pared by 7 bases and J by 1 base, with 7 bases between. The CDR3 is CASNLVNTGELFF. The CDR3 DNA sequence: TGTGCCAGCAATCTAGTGAACACCGGGGAGCTGTTTTTT.

The rearrangement joins TRBV19 to TRBJ1-5, with D maybe TRBD1 (6 bases). The germline V gene has CDR1 LNHDA and CDR2 SQIVND (reference sequence). CDR3 length: 14 residues. V lost 5 bases, J lost 3 bases, and 11 bases lay in between. CDR3 region: CASSFQGNNQPQHF. CDR3 DNA: TGTGCCAGTAGTTTCCAGGGGAACAATCAGCCCCAGCATTTT.

The V gene is TRBV6-4, the J gene TRBJ1-1; D is perhaps TRBD1 (5 bases). The CDR3 spans 14 residues. The V gene's germline CDR1 is MRHNA and CDR2 SNTAGT. Trimming stripped 4 bases from V and 1 base from J, with 10 bases between. The CDR3 protein is CASSVSQGNTEAFF. Written as DNA, the CDR3 is TGTGCCAGCAGTGTTTCGCAGGGGAACACTGAAGCTTTCTTT.

To note about this clone: A clone one base away is much larger, so this may be a read error. At the DNA level, this CDR3 is encoded by other sequences in the same sample as well. V is TRBV2 and J is TRBJ2-7; D is unresolved. Germline CDR1 reads SNHLY; CDR2 reads FYNNEI. This CDR3 is built from 11 residues. The CDR3: CASSESHEQYF. CDR3 DNA sequence: TGTGCCAGTAGTGAGAGCCACGAGCAGTACTTC.